The 14 T cell receptor beta chains reported below all come from one sample, sequenced in a study of CD8+ T cells in alopecia areata (dated 2018 in TCRdb). Read against the paper, the sample's time point label means: roughly 27 days on oral tofacitinib. The sample's treatment or condition, from its label and the paper: oral pan-JAK inhibitor, 5-10 mg twice daily. The library came from the immunoSEQ multiplex PCR assay. RNA was extracted from all samples and reverse transcribed into cDNA as template for TCR sequencing. TCRdb retrieved this table from immuneACCESS and kept in-frame rearrangements only. Not all clones are present; in checked studies, unresolved V genes account for under half, and no reason is known for the remainder. The sample includes around 120,000 clones, with about half observed a single time. Approximately 0.5% of the sample lies in the top ten. Source: CD4+ T cells sorted from blood, taken at week 4, from a patient treated with tofacitinib. The origin of the receptors is a human donor with alopecia areata.

In its sample, this clone was seen a few times. The V gene is TRBV5-4, the J gene TRBJ2-7; 11 bases map to TRBD1. V lost 3 bases, J lost 6 bases, and 5 bases stayed unmatched. This CDR3 contains 14 residues. CDR1 is SGHNT and CDR2 is YYREEE in the germline V gene (reference sequence). CDR3 residues: CASSYGTGGGEQYF. The CDR3 nucleotides read TGTGCCAGCAGCTATGGGACAGGGGGAGGCGAGCAGTACTTC.

The V gene is TRBV5-6, the J gene TRBJ2-5, with D possibly called TRBD1 or TRBD2 (5 bases each). The CDR3 runs 14 residues. Germline CDR1 and CDR2: SGHDT and YYEEEE. V was shortened by 2 bases and J by 5 bases, with 13 bases between the two germline ends. The CDR3 reads CASSLTGLRETQYF. The CDR3 bases are TGTGCCAGCAGCTTAACAGGACTTAGGGAGACCCAGTACTTC.

The chain uses TRBV29-1 and TRBJ1-2, with a weak D call TRBD1 (6 bases). Germline lookup yields CDR1 SQVTM and CDR2 ANQGSEA. This CDR3 region has 11 residues. The V end lost 3 bases, the J end lost 8 bases, and 10 bases lay between the germline ends. CDR3 residues: CSVETGRGYTF. CDR3 DNA sequence: TGCAGCGTTGAGACAGGCAGGGGCTACACCTTC.

This clone was recorded a few times. This rearrangement joins TRBV5-1 to TRBJ2-1, with D uncertain. V lost 0 bases and J 5 bases, leaving 12 bases between the germline ends. The germline V gene has CDR1 SGHRS and CDR2 YFSETQ. CDR3 length equals 15 residues. For the CDR3, the DNA is TGCGCCAGCAGCTTGGAGGCCCTTAAGAACAATGAGCAGTTCTTC. This encodes CASSLEALKNNEQFF.

This chain links TRBV5-6 with TRBJ2-7; 7 bases are a match to TRBD1. J gave up 3 bases and V 4 bases, and 4 bases lay outside the gene matches. The germline V gene encodes CDR1 SGHDT and CDR2 YYEEEE. The CDR3 totals 13 residues. In DNA form, the CDR3 reads TGTGCCAGCAGCAAAGGGACAGACTACGAGCAGTACTTC. This sequence encodes CASSKGTDYEQYF.

The gene calls are TRBV30 and TRBJ1-2, with D possibly TRBD1 on 5 matching bases. Germline-derived CDR1 and CDR2 are GTSNPN and SVGIG (reference sequence). V lost 4 bases to trimming and J lost 5 bases, with 14 bases between them. There are 13 residues in the CDR3. The chain's CDR3 is CAWKVGAGYGYTF. The CDR3, as DNA: TGTGCCTGGAAGGTCGGGGCGGGTTATGGCTACACCTTC.

This rearrangement joins TRBV7-9 to TRBJ2-7; D gene ambiguous. Looked up from germline, CDR1 is SEHNR and CDR2 is FQNEAQ (reference sequence). This CDR3 region has 14 residues. V lost 7 bases to trimming and J lost 3 bases, with 16 bases between them. This CDR3 is CASNSPPANYEQYF. Here the CDR3 DNA reads TGTGCCAGCAACTCCCCCCCGGCGAACTACGAGCAGTACTTC.

The chain combines TRBV6-5 with TRBJ1-2; D remains unclear. Germline CDR1 MNHEY, CDR2 SVGAGI. CDR3 length: 12 residues. Trimming left V 2 bases short and J 8 bases short, with 9 bases between. The CDR3 region is CASSYGPEGYTF. The CDR3 DNA reads TGTGCCAGCAGTTACGGTCCAGAAGGCTACACCTTC.

The genes are TRBV7-9 and TRBJ1-1; TRBD1 matches 7 bases. The V segment lost 5 bases and the J segment 8 bases; nucleotides outside the gene matches: 17. Per germline, CDR1 SEHNR and CDR2 FQNEAQ (reference sequence). The CDR3 is made up of 16 amino acids. The CDR3 here is CASSPRRGRLEAEAFF. The DNA for the CDR3 is TGTGCCAGCAGCCCACGAAGGGGGCGTTTAGAGGCCGAAGCTTTCTTT. The entire variable domain, with the rest obtained from reference TRBV7-9 and TRBJ1-1, is as follows: DTGVSQNPRHKITKRGQNVTFRCDPISEHNRLYWYRQTLGQGPEFLTYFQNEAQLEKSRLLSDRFSAERPKGSFSTLEIQRTEQGDSAMYLCASSPRRGRLEAEAFFGQGTRLTVV.

This CDR3 reads CASSLVRREGANTQYF. The CDR3 DNA reads as TGTGCCAGCAGCTTAGTTCGGCGGGAGGGTGCCAATACGCAGTATTTT. The gene calls are TRBV7-8 and TRBJ2-3; 9 nucleotides align to TRBD2. With V trimmed by 1 base and J by 7 bases, 9 bases remained unmatched. CDR1 and CDR2 from the germline V gene are SGHVS and FQNEAQ. The CDR3 is made up of 16 amino acids. The full variable domain, in which reference TRBV7-8 and TRBJ2-3 provide the parts outside the CDR3, is GAGVSQSPRYKVAKRGQDVALRCDPISGHVSLFWYQQALGQGPEFLTYFQNEAQLDKSGLPSDRFFAERPEGSVSTLKIQRTQQEDSAVYLCASSLVRREGANTQYFGPGTRLTVL.

The CDR3 sequence: CSVRASGDEQFF. CDR3 nucleotides: TGCAGCGTGCGAGCTTCTGGGGATGAGCAGTTCTTC. V usage is TRBV29-1 and J usage is TRBJ2-1; no firm D call. Trimming left V 6 bases short and J 8 bases short, with 14 bases between. Germline CDR1 and CDR2: SQVTM and ANQGSEA. This CDR3 has 12 residues.

This clone was seen once. The J gene is TRBJ1-2, the V gene TRBV7-9, with 9 bases that match TRBD1. The junction had 17 bases not matched to a gene; V was cut back by 11 bases and J by 7 bases. Germline values: CDR1 SEHNR, CDR2 FQNEAQ (reference sequence). This CDR3 is 15 amino acids long. The CDR3 spells CAGARTGGTGVGYTF. CDR3 sequence (DNA): TGTGCCGGAGCGAGAACAGGGGGCACAGGGGTTGGCTACACCTTC.

This clone was observed a single time. The chain is built from TRBV5-4 and TRBJ2-5; D not certain. Germline assignment: CDR1 SGHNT and CDR2 YYREEE (reference sequence). Between the trimmed V and J ends, which lost 0 bases and 2 bases, there was a span of 5 bases. The CDR3 is made up of 13 amino acids. In nucleotides, the CDR3 is TGTGCCAGCAGCTTGGGAAGGCAAGAGACCCAGTACTTC. Translation: CASSLGRQETQYF.

V and J are TRBV23-1 and TRBJ2-7; weak D call: TRBD2 (5 bases). TRBV23-1 is marked as an open reading frame, function uncertain. CDR3 length: 13 amino acids. The ends were cut back, 8 bases at V and 2 bases at J, with 13 bases in the middle. The CDR3 sequence: CASSEREAYEQYF. CDR3 DNA sequence: TGCGCCAGCTCGGAGAGGGAAGCCTACGAGCAGTACTTC.